These 22 T cell receptor beta chains were all obtained from the same sample, sequenced in a study of shared clonotypes between healthy human individuals (dated by TCRdb to 2018 to 2021). CD8 naive samples were CD45RO-negative cells positively selected for CCR7, giving a CD45RA+CCR7+ population that excluded TemRA cells. Libraries were made using the immunoSEQ multiplex PCR assay. TCRdb mirrors the immuneACCESS table, restricted to in-frame sequences. Some clones are absent from its copies; in checked studies, under half trace to an unresolved V gene, and the reason for the others is unknown. Within this sample are about 590,000 clones, with roughly 96% of them counted one time only. Together, the top ten hold around 0.11% of the sample. Source material: naive CD8+ T cells sorted from blood. This specimen's cell subset or site label, per the study, means: CD45RA+CCR7+. The receptors derive from a woman in her twenties or thirties in good health.

CDR3 DNA sequence: TGTGCCAGCACCAATGACCGGTTCTCCTACGAGCAGTACTTC. The encoded protein is CASTNDRFSYEQYF. The chain couples TRBV7-9 to TRBJ2-7; D gene ambiguous. V shed 7 bases and J shed 0 bases, with 13 bases lying between them. The germline V gene has CDR1 SEHNR and CDR2 FQNEAQ (reference sequence). There are 14 residues in the CDR3.

This sequence joins TRBV6-1 and TRBJ1-4, with D tentatively TRBD1 (5 bases). This CDR3 comprises 18 residues. V lost 2 bases, J lost 7 bases, and 23 bases lay in between. Germline V lookup: CDR1 MNHNS, CDR2 SASEGT. This CDR3 is CASSESGLGLAGREKLFF. DNA of the CDR3: TGTGCCAGCAGTGAAAGCGGTTTGGGGCTGGCGGGTCGTGAAAAACTGTTTTTT.

The chain links TRBV14 to TRBJ2-1; 9 nucleotides agree with TRBD1. CDR3 length: 16 residues. Germline V CDR1 and CDR2: SGHDN, FVKESK. The J segment lost 4 bases and the V segment lost 7 bases, leaving 11 bases of the junction unmatched. The CDR3 nucleotides are TGTGCCAGCAAACCGGGACAGGGTGTGGGGTACAATGAGCAGTTCTTC. The encoded protein is CASKPGQGVGYNEQFF.

This chain links TRBV10-3 with TRBJ2-2; D ambiguous. V lost 2 bases, J lost 5 bases, and 6 bases lay in between. From germline, CDR1 is ENHRY and CDR2 SYGVKD. The CDR3 spans 13 residues. The CDR3 sequence is CAISESPTGELFF. Here the CDR3 DNA reads TGTGCCATCAGTGAGAGCCCAACCGGGGAGCTGTTTTTT.

The chain couples TRBV4-1 to TRBJ1-5; D uncertain. The CDR3 runs to 15 residues. Germline CDR1 is MGHRA and CDR2 is YSYEKL. Trimming removed 1 base at V and 7 bases at J, with 14 bases between. As DNA, the CDR3 is TGCGCCAGCAGCCAAGGGGAGGGTCCGGGGCAGCCCCAGCATTTT. Amino acids: CASSQGEGPGQPQHF.

The chain has TRBV28 and TRBJ2-7; no reliable D call. The V gene's germline CDR1 is MDHEN and CDR2 SYDVKM. The length of the CDR3 is 13 residues. Trimming shortened V by 7 bases and J by 2 bases, and 12 bases separated the two germline ends. The CDR3 spells CASTPGTTYEQYF. The CDR3, as DNA: TGTGCCAGCACCCCAGGCACCACCTACGAGCAGTACTTC.

Here the CDR3 DNA reads TGTGCCACCAAAATCGGGGGCACTGAAGCTTTCTTT. Its protein is CATKIGGTEAFF. The genes are TRBV19 and TRBJ1-1; possibly TRBD1 for D (5 bases). Germline V CDR1 and CDR2: LNHDA, SQIVND (reference sequence). CDR3 length: 12 amino acids. V was trimmed by 10 bases and J by 4 bases, leaving 13 bases between them.

The V and J genes are TRBV7-9 and TRBJ2-7, with TRBD1 as a possible D gene (6 bases). V lost 5 bases, J lost 4 bases, and 12 bases lay in between. The length of the CDR3 is 13 residues. The germline V gene encodes CDR1 SEHNR and CDR2 FQNEAQ (reference sequence). The CDR3 nucleotides are TGTGCCAGCAGCATCGGAGACAGGTACGAGCAGTACTTC. Translation: CASSIGDRYEQYF.

The J gene is TRBJ2-2, the V gene TRBV28; D is undetermined. There are 12 residues in the CDR3. V was shortened by 3 bases and J by 5 bases, with 4 bases between the two germline ends. Germline CDR1 is MDHEN and CDR2 is SYDVKM. The CDR3 DNA is TGTGCCAGCAGTTTTCTAACCGGGGAGCTGTTTTTT. This gives the protein CASSFLTGELFF.

V usage is TRBV5-4 and J usage is TRBJ1-6, with 7 bases aligning to TRBD1. The trim removed 5 bases at V and 7 bases at J, leaving 6 bases unmatched. This CDR3 has 14 residues. The germline gives CDR1 SGHNT, CDR2 YYREEE (reference sequence). CDR3 nucleotides: TGTGCCAGCAGTGCGACAGGGTTGAATTCACCCCTCCACTTT. Its protein is CASSATGLNSPLHF.

This rearrangement joins TRBV2 to TRBJ2-4, with D unresolved. Trimming removed 3 bases from V and 2 bases from J, with 17 bases in between. Germline CDR1 and CDR2: SNHLY and FYNNEI. CDR3 length: 17 residues. CDR3 nucleotide sequence: TGTGCCAGCAGTGAGAGTCCAATAAGAACTACCAAAAACATTCAGTACTTC. Translation gives CASSESPIRTTKNIQYF.

This clone was counted only a few times. V and J are TRBV27 and TRBJ2-7; TRBD2 is a possible D gene (5 bases). Germline CDR1 MNHEY, CDR2 SMNVEV (reference sequence). Trimming stripped 6 bases from V and 3 bases from J, with 6 bases between. The CDR3 has 11 amino acids. CDR3 DNA: TGTGCCAGCAGCGAGGGCTACGAGCAGTACTTC. Its protein product is CASSEGYEQYF.

The rearrangement uses TRBV18 and TRBJ2-7; 8 bases agree with TRBD1. Germline V gene data show CDR1 as KGHSH and CDR2 as LQKENI. The CDR3 loop spans 14 amino acids. With V trimmed by 0 bases and J by 5 bases, 3 bases remained unmatched. CDR3 sequence: CASSPPDRADEQYF. CDR3 in DNA: TGTGCCAGCTCACCACCGGACAGGGCCGACGAGCAGTACTTC. Based on the CDR3 plus reference TRBV18 and TRBJ2-7, the full variable domain is NAGVMQNPRHLVRRRGQEARLRCSPMKGHSHVYWYRQLPEEGLKFMVYLQKENIIDESGMPKERFSAEFPKEGPSILRIQQVVRGDSAAYFCASSPPDRADEQYFGPGTRLTVT.

The rearrangement uses TRBV27 and TRBJ2-7; TRBD2 matches at 8 bases. Germline V gene lookup returns CDR1 MNHEY and CDR2 SMNVEV (reference sequence). This CDR3 is 16 amino acids long. V lost 5 bases to trimming and J lost 4 bases; unmatched junction nucleotides: 13. CDR3 amino acids: CASSPPSREGRYEQYF. The CDR3 DNA reads as TGTGCCAGCAGTCCTCCCTCCCGGGAGGGCCGATACGAGCAGTACTTC.

The chain links TRBV7-9 to TRBJ2-7; 9 positions agree with TRBD2. CDR3 length: 14 amino acids. The germline gives CDR1 SEHNR, CDR2 FQNEAQ (reference sequence). The junction had 3 bases not matched to a gene; V was cut back by 2 bases and J by 4 bases. CDR3 amino acids: CASSLLAGMYEQYF. The CDR3 nucleotides read TGTGCCAGCAGCTTACTAGCGGGGATGTACGAGCAGTACTTC.

The J gene is TRBJ1-1, the V gene TRBV4-1; 7 nucleotides match TRBD1. The CDR3 contains 17 residues. Unmatched junction bases numbered 9, after V lost 0 bases and J lost 2 bases. Germline V gene sequence: CDR1 MGHRA, CDR2 YSYEKL. The CDR3 DNA reads as TGCGCCAGCAGCCAAGAACCGCGACAGGGACTAAACACTGAAGCTTTCTTT. Amino acid sequence: CASSQEPRQGLNTEAFF.

The V call is TRBV7-9, the J call TRBJ1-1; no definite D call. The germline V and J ends were trimmed by 4 bases and 0 bases, with 9 bases remaining between them. CDR1 SEHNR and CDR2 FQNEAQ come from the germline V gene (reference sequence). The CDR3 sequence is 14 residues long. DNA of the CDR3: TGTGCCAGCAGCTCGGGATTGATGAACACTGAAGCTTTCTTT. Encoded protein: CASSSGLMNTEAFF. The whole variable domain, filled in from reference TRBV7-9 and TRBJ1-1, reads DTGVSQNPRHKITKRGQNVTFRCDPISEHNRLYWYRQTLGQGPEFLTYFQNEAQLEKSRLLSDRFSAERPKGSFSTLEIQRTEQGDSAMYLCASSSGLMNTEAFFGQGTRLTVV.

This clone was counted a single time. The chain recombines TRBV5-1 with TRBJ2-7; 10 bases agree with TRBD1. Per germline, CDR1 SGHRS and CDR2 YFSETQ. V shed 4 bases and J 4 bases; nucleotides not matched to a gene: 8. CDR3 length: 15 amino acids. The CDR3 here is CASSNDGTGVYEQYF. CDR3 coding DNA: TGCGCCAGCAGCAATGACGGGACAGGGGTTTACGAGCAGTACTTC. Combining the CDR3 with reference TRBV5-1 and TRBJ2-7 gives the whole variable domain KAGVTQTPRYLIKTRGQQVTLSCSPISGHRSVSWYQQTPGQGLQFLFEYFSETQRNKGNFPGRFSGRQFSNSRSEMNVSTLELGDSALYLCASSNDGTGVYEQYFGPGTRLTVT.

The V and J genes are TRBV27 and TRBJ2-1; 8 bases line up with TRBD1. Germline V gives CDR1 MNHEY, CDR2 SMNVEV (reference sequence). This CDR3 is 15 amino acids long. V gave up 5 bases and J gave up 5 bases; unmatched junction bases: 8. For the CDR3, the DNA is TGTGCCAGCAGTAAATGGACAGGGTTCGACAATGAGCAGTTCTTC. It is translated as CASSKWTGFDNEQFF.

This clone has just one count. The V gene is TRBV13, the J gene TRBJ2-7; 11 bases map to TRBD1. Germline lookup yields CDR1 PRHDT and CDR2 FYEKMQ (reference sequence). The CDR3 is made up of 16 amino acids. With 0 bases clipped from V and 3 bases from J, the junction kept 4 bases outside the gene matches. The CDR3 nucleotides are TGTGCCAGCAGCTTAGGCCCGGGACAGGGGGTCTACGAGCAGTACTTC. It encodes CASSLGPGQGVYEQYF.

The CDR3 reads CASSEGAEKLFF. In nucleotides, the CDR3 is TGTGCCAGCAGTGAGGGGGCTGAAAAACTGTTTTTT. The gene calls are TRBV6-1 and TRBJ1-4; a weak D match, TRBD1 (6 bases). The CDR3 runs 12 residues. Per germline, CDR1 MNHNS and CDR2 SASEGT. V dropped 3 bases and J dropped 7 bases, with 6 bases sitting between them.

This chain links TRBV6-5 with TRBJ1-4, with D hard to call. V gave up 6 bases and J gave up 4 bases, with 15 bases separating them. Germline V gives CDR1 MNHEY, CDR2 SVGAGI. The CDR3 has 15 residues. The CDR3 DNA reads as TGTGCCAGCAGCTCTTTGGGATTAAGTAATGAAAAACTGTTTTTT. Amino acid sequence: CASSSLGLSNEKLFF.